The text below deals with one T cell receptor beta chain. Germline lookup yields CDR1 MNHNY and CDR2 SVGAGI (reference sequence). The CDR3 runs 12 residues. V lost 7 bases, J lost 7 bases, and 10 bases lay in between. This entry is derived from a study of blood T cell repertoires in COVID-19. Study overall: COVID-19 samples collected from the United States, Italy and Spain covered acute and convalescent phases. Sample material is recorded as cDNA or gDNA derived from T cells, B-cell-depleted T cells, or PBMCs.

Per the original methods: Amplified reference gene primers provided the basis for estimating nucleated cell counts. The data were produced by immunoSEQ multiplex PCR, yet TCRdb's version contains in-frame clones alone and is incomplete. V and J calls and clone size are those listed in that table; D and trimming were worked out from the DNA. The sample lists roughly 110,000 clones; 81% were seen once. The rearrangement joins TRBV6-6 to TRBJ1-4, with a tentative D call TRBD1 (5 bases). Sequenced material: peripheral blood. This TCR was recovered from a man aged 50 to 59 with acute or convalescent COVID-19. CDR3 nucleotide sequence: TGTGCCAGCAAAGGGGCTTCTGAAAAACTGTTTTTT. It codes for CASKGASEKLFF.